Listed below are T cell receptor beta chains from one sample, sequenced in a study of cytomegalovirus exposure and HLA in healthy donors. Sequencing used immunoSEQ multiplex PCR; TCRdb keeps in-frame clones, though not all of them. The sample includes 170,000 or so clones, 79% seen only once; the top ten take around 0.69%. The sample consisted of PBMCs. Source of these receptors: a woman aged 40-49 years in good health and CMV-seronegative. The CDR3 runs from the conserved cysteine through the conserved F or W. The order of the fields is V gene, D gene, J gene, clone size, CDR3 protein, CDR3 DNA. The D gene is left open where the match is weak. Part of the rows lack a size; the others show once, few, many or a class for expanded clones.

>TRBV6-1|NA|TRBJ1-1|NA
CASSEGRATEAFF
TGTGCCAGCAGTGAAGGCAGGGCCACTGAAGCTTTCTTT
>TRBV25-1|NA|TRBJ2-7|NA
CASSDFSPGDEQYF
TGTGCCAGCAGTGATTTTTCTCCAGGGGACGAGCAGTACTTC
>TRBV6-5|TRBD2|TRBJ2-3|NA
CASSSAGGNTQYF
TGTGCCAGCAGTTCCGCCGGGGGGAATACGCAGTATTTT
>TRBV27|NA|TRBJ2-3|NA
CASSLDWRPTTDTQYF
TGTGCCAGCAGCCTGGACTGGCGGCCTACCACAGATACGCAGTATTTT
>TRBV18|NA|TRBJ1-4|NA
CASSEGATNEKLFF
TGTGCCAGCTCAGAGGGGGCAACTAATGAAAAACTGTTTTTT
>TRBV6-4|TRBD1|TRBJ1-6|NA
CASSDGDRDSPLHF
TGTGCCAGCAGTGACGGCGACAGGGATTCACCCCTCCACTTT
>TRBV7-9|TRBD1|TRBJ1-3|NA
CASSFEGQGAGNTIYF
TGTGCCAGCAGCTTCGAAGGACAGGGCGCTGGAAACACCATATATTTT
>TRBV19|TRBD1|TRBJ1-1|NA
CASSIRGQGLIAEAFF
TGTGCCAGTAGTATTCGGGGACAGGGTCTAATTGCTGAAGCTTTCTTT
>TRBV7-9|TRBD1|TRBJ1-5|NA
CASATGTQPQHF
TGTGCCAGCGCGACAGGGACTCAGCCCCAGCATTTT
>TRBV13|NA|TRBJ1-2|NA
CASSSSPGQLYTF
TGTGCCAGCAGCTCCAGCCCCGGACAGCTCTACACCTTC
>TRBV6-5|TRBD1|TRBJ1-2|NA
CASSHGTGGGYTF
TGTGCCAGCTCCCACGGGACAGGGGGTGGCTACACCTTC
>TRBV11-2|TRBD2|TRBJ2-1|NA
CASSLGASGGKEQFF
TGTGCCAGCAGCTTAGGGGCTAGCGGGGGGAAGGAGCAGTTCTTC
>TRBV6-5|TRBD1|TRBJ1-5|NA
CASSSTGVGNQPQHF
TGTGCCAGCAGCTCAACAGGGGTTGGGAATCAGCCCCAGCATTTT
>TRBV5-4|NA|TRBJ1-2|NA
CASSLANNYGYTF
TGTGCCAGCAGCTTGGCAAATAACTATGGCTACACCTTC
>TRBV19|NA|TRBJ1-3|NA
CASSIRGGSGNTIYF
TGTGCCAGTAGTATCCGAGGCGGCTCTGGAAACACCATATATTTT
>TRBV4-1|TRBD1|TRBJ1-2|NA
CASSLRDRGLGYTF
TGCGCCAGCAGCCTCCGGGACAGGGGGCTCGGCTACACCTTC
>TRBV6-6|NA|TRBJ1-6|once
CASSYYRDSPLHF
TGTGCCAGCAGTTACTACAGGGACTCACCCCTCCACTTT
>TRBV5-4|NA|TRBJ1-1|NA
CASSLIPLDSLNTEAFF
TGTGCCAGCAGCTTGATCCCCCTGGACAGCCTGAACACTGAAGCTTTCTTT
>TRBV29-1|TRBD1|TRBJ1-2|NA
CSVPGQGMVSYGYTF
TGCAGCGTTCCGGGACAGGGGATGGTGAGCTATGGCTACACCTTC
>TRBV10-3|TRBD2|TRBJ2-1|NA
CAISAGRGYNEQFF
TGTGCCATCAGTGCCGGGAGGGGATACAATGAGCAGTTCTTC
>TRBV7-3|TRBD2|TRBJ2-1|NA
CATSSGRDNEQFF
TGTGCAACCTCTAGCGGGAGGGACAATGAGCAGTTCTTC
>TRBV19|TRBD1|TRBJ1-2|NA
CASSIGQGGGYTF
TGTGCCAGTAGTATTGGTCAGGGGGGAGGCTACACCTTC
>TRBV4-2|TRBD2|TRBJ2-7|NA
CASSQVVGGRDGEQYF
TGTGCCAGCAGCCAAGTGGTGGGAGGGAGAGACGGCGAGCAGTACTTC
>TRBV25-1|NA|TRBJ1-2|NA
CASSLAQANYGYTF
TGTGCCAGCAGTCTGGCTCAAGCTAACTATGGCTACACCTTC
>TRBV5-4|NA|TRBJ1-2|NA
CASSLEIYSGGYTF
TGTGCCAGCAGCTTGGAAATCTACAGTGGTGGCTACACCTTC
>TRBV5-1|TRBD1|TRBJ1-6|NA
CASSLAGTGYNSPLHF
TGCGCCAGCAGCTTGGCCGGGACAGGGTATAATTCACCCCTCCACTTT
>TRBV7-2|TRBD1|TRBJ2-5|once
CASSSTGVETQYF
TGTGCCAGCAGCTCCACAGGGGTAGAGACCCAGTACTTC
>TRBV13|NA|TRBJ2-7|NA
CASSLGTQIQQYF
TGTGCCAGCAGCCTCGGGACTCAGATTCAGCAGTACTTC
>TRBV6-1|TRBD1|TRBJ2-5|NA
CASSEMGTGGAGTQYF
TGTGCCAGCAGTGAAATGGGGACAGGGGGCGCCGGGACCCAGTACTTC
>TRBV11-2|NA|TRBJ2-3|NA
CASSLGGLPPLGTDTQYF
TGTGCCAGCAGCTTAGGTGGACTACCACCACTCGGCACAGATACGCAGTATTTT
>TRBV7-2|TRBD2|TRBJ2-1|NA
CASSPSTSGREDEQFF
TGTGCCAGCAGCCCCTCGACTAGCGGGAGGGAGGATGAGCAGTTCTTC
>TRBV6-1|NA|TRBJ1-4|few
CASSRTVRNEKLFF
TGTGCCAGCAGCAGGACAGTCCGAAATGAAAAACTGTTTTTT
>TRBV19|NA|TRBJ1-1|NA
CASSRQNTEAFF
TGTGCCAGTAGCCGACAGAACACTGAAGCTTTCTTT
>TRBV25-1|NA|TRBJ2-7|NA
CASRGLSPYNEQYF
TGTGCCAGCCGTGGTCTCTCGCCCTATAACGAGCAGTACTTC
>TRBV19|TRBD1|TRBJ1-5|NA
CASRQGAGGQPQHF
TGTGCCAGTAGACAGGGGGCTGGAGGACAGCCCCAGCATTTT
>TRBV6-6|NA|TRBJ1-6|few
CASSPGGIYNSPLHF
TGTGCCAGCAGCCCGGGCGGGATCTATAATTCACCCCTCCACTTT
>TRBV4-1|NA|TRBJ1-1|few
CASSHVPGSQPEAFF
TGCGCCAGCAGCCACGTACCGGGGTCTCAACCCGAAGCTTTCTTT
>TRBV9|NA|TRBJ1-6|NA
CARQPGVSYNSPLHF
TGTGCCAGACAACCAGGGGTCTCCTATAATTCACCCCTCCACTTT
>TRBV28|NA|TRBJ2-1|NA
CASITRGGRDEQFF
TGTGCCAGCATCACCAGGGGTGGGCGAGATGAGCAGTTCTTC
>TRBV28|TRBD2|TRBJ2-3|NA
CASSSGTSGSLHTQYF
TGTGCCAGCAGCTCTGGGACTAGCGGGAGTTTGCATACGCAGTATTTT
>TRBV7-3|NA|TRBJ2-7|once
CASSLQALAAEQYF
TGTGCCAGCAGCTTACAGGCACTAGCCGCCGAGCAGTACTTC
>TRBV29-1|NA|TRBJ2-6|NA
CSVASSGANVLTF
TGCAGCGTTGCGAGCTCTGGGGCCAACGTCCTGACTTTC
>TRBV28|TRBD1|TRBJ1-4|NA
CASSTNVGQGNEKLFF
TGTGCCAGCAGTACAAACGTGGGACAGGGTAATGAAAAACTGTTTTTT
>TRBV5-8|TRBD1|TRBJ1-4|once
CASSLGTGGNEKLFF
TGTGCCAGCAGCTTGGGGACAGGGGGTAATGAAAAACTGTTTTTT
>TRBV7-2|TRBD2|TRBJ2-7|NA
CASSLGLAGANEQYF
TGTGCCAGCAGCTTAGGGCTAGCGGGAGCCAACGAGCAGTACTTC
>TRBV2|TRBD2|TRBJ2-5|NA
CASSGGGIQETQYF
TGTGCCAGCAGTGGGGGGGGGATTCAAGAGACCCAGTACTTC
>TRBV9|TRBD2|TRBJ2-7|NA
CASSVGASGRREQYF
TGTGCCAGCAGCGTAGGAGCTAGCGGGAGACGTGAGCAGTACTTC
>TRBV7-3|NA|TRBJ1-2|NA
CASSLVGLDYGYTF
TGTGCCAGCAGCTTGGTGGGACTGGACTATGGCTACACCTTC
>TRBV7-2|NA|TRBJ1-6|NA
CASSLRHYNSPLHF
TGTGCCAGCAGCTTGAGACATTATAATTCACCCCTCCACTTT
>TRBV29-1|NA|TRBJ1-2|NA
CSVKAANYGYTF
TGCAGCGTTAAAGCGGCTAACTATGGCTACACCTTC
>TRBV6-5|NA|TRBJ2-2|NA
CASRQASNTGELFF
TGTGCCAGCAGACAGGCTTCGAACACCGGGGAGCTGTTTTTT
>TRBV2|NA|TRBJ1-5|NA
CASSELFGGNQPQHF
TGTGCCAGCAGTGAATTGTTCGGGGGAAATCAGCCCCAGCATTTT
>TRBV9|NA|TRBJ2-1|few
CASSVERSPGYEGEQFF
TGTGCCAGCAGCGTAGAGAGGTCGCCAGGATATGAGGGTGAGCAGTTCTTC
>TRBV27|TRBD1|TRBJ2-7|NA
CASSLTGQGGDEQYF
TGTGCCAGCAGTTTAACGGGACAGGGAGGCGACGAGCAGTACTTC
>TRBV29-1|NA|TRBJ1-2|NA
CSVGARGTNYGYTF
TGCAGCGTCGGGGCGAGGGGGACTAACTATGGCTACACCTTC